Listed here is a single T cell receptor beta chain. V gave up 1 base and J gave up 4 bases; unmatched junction bases: 6. This CDR3 contains 14 residues. The germline V gene encodes CDR1 GTSNPN and CDR2 SVGIG (reference sequence). The data were obtained in a study of blood T cell repertoires in COVID-19. TCRdb keeps only in-frame clones here, not all; method: immunoSEQ multiplex PCR. The sample includes around 220,000 clones, 70% to 85% seen only once; the top ten take over 3%. The sequenced sample consisted of peripheral blood. V usage is TRBV30 and J usage is TRBJ1-2; TRBD1 agrees at 7 bases. The TCR was taken from a woman between 40 and 50 years old with active or convalescent COVID-19. The CDR3 coding sequence is TGTGCCTGGAGTGGGGGACAGCACCTCTATGGCTACACCTTC. Translation gives CAWSGGQHLYGYTF.